One T cell receptor (beta chain) is described in this entry. The same CDR3 is also encoded by other DNA sequences in this sample. The CDR3 consists of 14 residues. Germline assignment: CDR1 MDHEN and CDR2 SYDVKM. Trimming pared 2 bases from V and 4 bases from J, leaving 11 bases between. This table comes from immunoSEQ multiplex PCR, and its TCRdb copy is limited to in-frame clones, with some not included. The data hold 490,000 or so clones, with 75% to 85% observed a single time. The sample originates from a study of shared clonotypes between healthy human individuals. The genes are TRBV28 and TRBJ1-2; TRBD1 might be the D (5 bases). The sequence derives from a woman in her thirties or forties in good health. Some clones in this sample may be carry-over from other donors' samples. Sample: PBMCs. In DNA form, the CDR3 reads TGTGCCAGCAGTTTAGGGGGGTTGGGCTATGGCTACACCTTC. This translates into CASSLGGLGYGYTF.